These T cell receptor beta chains were read from a single sample in a study of blood T cell repertoires in COVID-19. Sequenced by immunoSEQ multiplex PCR; TCRdb stores in-frame clones only, minus some. The sample lists roughly 100,000 clones; 69% were seen once. Sequenced: peripheral blood. The receptors shown here come from an elderly man with acute or convalescent COVID-19. CDR3s include the opening cysteine and the closing phenylalanine or tryptophan. Fields, in order: D gene, clone size, V gene, J gene, CDR3 DNA, CDR3 protein. D genes are given only for firm matches. Only some rows state a clone size, as once, few, many or a class for expanded clones.

>.|.|TRBV11-3|TRBJ2-1
TGTGCCAGCAGCCCGGGTCCCACCTACAATGAGCAGTTCTTC
CASSPGPTYNEQFF
>.|.|TRBV4-3|TRBJ2-2
TGCGCCAGCAGCCAAGCCAGCGTTTCCGGGGAGCTGTTTTTT
CASSQASVSGELFF
>.|.|TRBV18|TRBJ2-7
TGTGCCAGCTCACCAAGATTCAAGACTGCGGATTCCTACGAGCAGTACTTC
CASSPRFKTADSYEQYF
>.|.|TRBV6-2/TRBV6-3|TRBJ2-7
TGTGCCAGCAGTTCCTTCGGGGAGCAGTACTTC
CASSSFGEQYF
>.|once|TRBV4-3|TRBJ1-5
TGCGCCAGCAGCCAAGATGTCTACAGGGAAGGCCAGCCCCAGCATTTT
CASSQDVYREGQPQHF
>.|many|TRBV7-9|TRBJ1-1
TGTGCCAGCAGGACAACAGAGAACACTGAAGCTTTCTTT
CASRTTENTEAFF
>.|few|TRBV7-6|TRBJ2-5
TGTGCCAGCAGCTTAGAGGGGGTGGGAGAGACCCAGTACTTC
CASSLEGVGETQYF
>TRBD1|.|TRBV3-1/TRBV3-2|TRBJ1-5
TGTGCCAGCAGCCAAGGACAGGGGAATCAGCCCCAGCATTTT
CASSQGQGNQPQHF
>.|once|TRBV9|TRBJ1-1
TGTGCCAGCAGCGCCCGGGAGGGGAACACTGAAGCTTTCTTT
CASSAREGNTEAFF
>.|medium-sized|TRBV11-2|TRBJ1-6
TGTGCCAGCAGCTTAAGGCCACAGGGAGCGACCCTCCACTTT
CASSLRPQGATLHF
>.|once|TRBV5-5|TRBJ1-2
TGTGCCAGCAGCCCGGACGCGGGGTGGAGCGGCTACACCTTC
CASSPDAGWSGYTF
>TRBD1|.|TRBV12-3/TRBV12-4|TRBJ1-5
TGTGCCAGCGGGACAGTCCCTCAGCCCCAGCATTTT
CASGTVPQPQHF